The present T cell receptor beta chain was sequenced within a study of blood T cell repertoires in COVID-19. Overall study context: T cells, B-cell-depleted T cells, or PBMCs supplied cDNA or gDNA.

The table came from immunoSEQ multiplex PCR; TCRdb's copy has only in-frame clones and leaves some out. Here the sample spans roughly 150,000 clones, more than 70% being singletons. The CDR3 has 13 residues. Germline loops: CDR1 SQVTM, CDR2 ANQGSEA. The V gene end was trimmed by 4 bases and the J gene end by 2 bases; junction bases not matched to a gene: 3. The sequence was obtained from a woman in her 70s who had recovered from COVID-19. The sample comprised peripheral blood. The rearrangement links TRBV29-1 to TRBJ1-2; 8 positions agree with TRBD1. The CDR3 spells CSVGTGTNYGYTF. The DNA of the CDR3 is TGCAGCGTTGGGACAGGGACAAACTATGGCTACACCTTC. Drawing the rest from reference TRBV29-1 and TRBJ1-2, the complete variable domain is SAVISQKPSRDICQRGTSLTIQCQVDSQVTMMFWYRQQPGQSLTLIATANQGSEATYESGFVIDKFPISRPNLTFSTLTVSNMSPEDSSIYLCSVGTGTNYGYTFGSGTRLTVV.